Listed here are 29 T cell receptor beta chains from one sample, sequenced in a study of blood T cells in healthy people across ages. A second about 7 to 12 cycle PCR used barcoded and J-beta primers. TCRdb called the 5' RACE reads again in MiXCR, with one record for every CDR3 protein. This sample has 750,000 to 950,000 distinct CDR3 sequences; less than 70% occur once, and the top ten carry roughly 37%. The sequencing input was blood. The receptor source for this set is a man older than 75 in good health.

The J gene is TRBJ1-1, the V gene TRBV25-1; tentative D call: TRBD1 (5 bases). Trimming removed 3 bases at V and 3 bases at J, with 11 bases between. The CDR3 loop spans 14 amino acids. Germline loops: CDR1 MGHDK, CDR2 SYGVNS. The DNA for the CDR3 is TGTGCCAGCAGTGAGGGACTTTTCGACACTGAAGCTTTCTTT. Its protein is CASSEGLFDTEAFF.

The chain joins TRBV28 to TRBJ1-6, with no clear D. CDR3 size: 17 residues. Germline V gene data show CDR1 as MDHEN and CDR2 as SYDVKM. Trimming took 1 base from V and 0 from J, leaving 10 bases between them. The CDR3 reads CASSLFRGSSYNSPLHF. CDR3 DNA: TGTGCCAGCAGTTTATTCCGCGGGAGCTCCTATAATTCACCCCTCCACTTT. The complete variable domain, with remaining parts taken from reference TRBV28 and TRBJ1-6, reads DVKVTQSSRYLVKRTGEKVFLECVQDMDHENMFWYRQDPGLGLRLIYFSYDVKMKEKGDIPEGYSVSREKKERFSLILESASTNQTSMYLCASSLFRGSSYNSPLHFGNGTRLTVT.

This clonotype was counted a single time. The chain joins TRBV28 to TRBJ1-5; D not resolved. Germline CDR1 and CDR2: MDHEN and SYDVKM. The CDR3 is 16 amino acids. Trimming took 2 bases from V and 6 from J, leaving 17 bases between them. CDR3 loop: CASSLELGSAGQPQHF. CDR3 nucleotide sequence: TGTGCCAGCAGTTTAGAACTCGGATCAGCGGGTCAGCCCCAGCATTTT. The full variable domain, in which reference TRBV28 and TRBJ1-5 provide the parts outside the CDR3, is DVKVTQSSRYLVKRTGEKVFLECVQDMDHENMFWYRQDPGLGLRLIYFSYDVKMKEKGDIPEGYSVSREKKERFSLILESASTNQTSMYLCASSLELGSAGQPQHFGDGTRLSIL.

For this clonotype: A read error may produce the germline difference seen at one junction end. The rearrangement links TRBV7-7 to TRBJ2-3; D gene ambiguous. This CDR3 has 15 amino acids. Germline V gene lookup returns CDR1 SSHAT and CDR2 FNYEAQ (reference sequence). CDR3 sequence: CASSLGPLSTDTQYF. The CDR3 bases are TGTGCTAGCAGCTTAGGGCCCTTAAGCACAGATACGCAGTATTTT.

J is TRBJ2-2 and V is TRBV5-1; 9 bases line up with TRBD2. The CDR3 loop spans 14 amino acids. V lost 7 bases, J lost 8 bases, and 9 bases stayed unmatched. The V gene's germline CDR1 is SGHRS and CDR2 YFSETQ. In DNA form, the CDR3 reads TGCGCCAGCCACCAGACTAGCGGACCGGGGGAGCTGTTTTTT. Its translation is CASHQTSGPGELFF.

The gene calls are TRBV6-5 and TRBJ2-7, with a tentative D call TRBD1 (6 bases). Germline V gene lookup returns CDR1 MNHEY and CDR2 SVGAGI. The ends were cut back, 2 bases at V and 6 bases at J, with 17 bases in the middle. The CDR3 covers 15 residues. Here the CDR3 reads CASSYRAPQGGEQYF. The CDR3 bases are TGTGCCAGCAGTTACAGGGCCCCACAGGGTGGCGAGCAGTACTTC.

This sequence joins TRBV29-1 and TRBJ2-5, with TRBD1 matching over 8 bases. Unmatched junction bases numbered 10, after V lost 3 bases and J lost 1 base. The germline gives CDR1 SQVTM, CDR2 ANQGSEA. The CDR3 is 16 amino acids. CDR3 in DNA: TGCAGCGTTGATGGCAGGGGGCACCCCGGCCAAGAGACCCAGTACTTC. Translation: CSVDGRGHPGQETQYF.

The chain links TRBV6-2 or TRBV6-3 to TRBJ1-1, with a tentative D call TRBD1 (5 bases). Germline loops: CDR1 MNHEY, CDR2 SVGEGT. The CDR3 is 14 residues long. V gave up 3 bases and J gave up 0 bases, with 8 bases separating them. The CDR3 region has the DNA TGTGCCAGCAGTTATGGGGGAATGAACACTGAAGCTTTCTTT. Translated, it gives CASSYGGMNTEAFF.

This clonotype was observed many times. The J gene is TRBJ2-7, the V gene TRBV4-1, with D possibly matching TRBD1 (5 bases). CDR3 size: 15 residues. V lost 1 base to trimming and J lost 6 bases, with 16 bases between them. Germline assignment: CDR1 MGHRA and CDR2 YSYEKL. The CDR3 nucleotides are TGCGCCAGCAGCCAAGTAGGCCTGATAGGGGCCGAGCAGTACTTC. Translating it yields CASSQVGLIGAEQYF.

The chain links TRBV12-3 or TRBV12-4 to TRBJ2-1; 14 bases match TRBD2. The CDR3 runs 17 residues. V lost 5 bases and J lost 6; bases outside the gene matches: 9. The DNA of the CDR3 is TGTGCCAGCAGTCTTGGACTAGCGGGAGGAGGGGGCAATGAGCAGTTCTTC. Encoded protein: CASSLGLAGGGGNEQFF.

The J gene is TRBJ2-1, the V gene TRBV12-3 or TRBV12-4; 12 bases are shared with TRBD2. After removal of 7 bases from V and 6 bases from J, the junction contained 7 bases not matched to a gene. CDR3 length: 15 amino acids. CDR3 in amino acids: CASNIRTSGVNEQFF. Here the CDR3 DNA reads TGTGCCAGCAATATTAGGACTAGCGGGGTCAATGAGCAGTTCTTC.

J is TRBJ2-3 and V is TRBV18, with a weak D call TRBD2 (6 bases). The CDR3 consists of 15 residues. The germline gives CDR1 KGHSH, CDR2 LQKENI. V gave up 3 bases and J gave up 4 bases, with 14 bases separating them. As DNA, the CDR3 is TGTGCCAGCTCACCTTTACCGGGAGTAGCAGATACGCAGTATTTT. Its translation: CASSPLPGVADTQYF.

This chain links TRBV13 with TRBJ1-1, with D maybe TRBD1 (6 bases). The germline V gene has CDR1 PRHDT and CDR2 FYEKMQ (reference sequence). The CDR3 covers 15 residues. The V gene lost 6 bases and the J gene lost 5 bases, with 19 bases spanning the gap. The CDR3 nucleotides read TGTGCCAGCAGACCCCGTACGGGGGCAGGGACTGAAGCTTTCTTT. Its protein product is CASRPRTGAGTEAFF. Full variable domain (rest looked up from reference TRBV13 and TRBJ1-1): AAGVIQSPRHLIKEKRETATLKCYPIPRHDTVYWYQQGPGQDPQFLISFYEKMQSDKGSIPDRFSAQQFSDYHSELNMSSLELGDSALYFCASRPRTGAGTEAFFGQGTRLTVV.

This clonotype appeared a few times. The genes are TRBV2 and TRBJ1-4; D remains unclear. The CDR3 runs to 12 residues. In germline, CDR1 is SNHLY, CDR2 FYNNEI. V was trimmed by 7 bases and J by 4 bases, leaving 7 bases between them. The CDR3 reads CASNGHNEKLFF. As DNA, the CDR3 is TGTGCCAGCAACGGTCATAATGAAAAACTGTTTTTT.

This rearrangement joins TRBV6-4 to TRBJ2-3; 12 bases fit TRBD2. Germline V lookup: CDR1 MRHNA, CDR2 SNTAGT. With 0 bases clipped from V and 0 bases from J, the junction kept 4 bases outside the gene matches. This CDR3 is built from 18 residues. In DNA form, the CDR3 reads TGTGCCAGCAGTGACTCCCCCGGGACTAGCGGGAGCACAGATACGCAGTATTTT. Its translation is CASSDSPGTSGSTDTQYF.

This clonotype turned up a few times. The V call is TRBV20-1, the J call TRBJ1-4; perhaps TRBD1 as D (5 bases). Per the germline V gene, CDR1 is DFQATT and CDR2 is SNEGSKA (reference sequence). The CDR3 totals 15 residues. V shed 0 bases and J shed 3 bases, with 11 bases lying between them. The CDR3 DNA reads TGCAGTGCTAGAGATGGGGCAGGATCTAATGAAAAACTGTTTTTT. Its protein is CSARDGAGSNEKLFF.

The chain is built from TRBV7-9 and TRBJ2-7, with 7 bases matching TRBD2. The germline V gene encodes CDR1 SEHNR and CDR2 FQNEAQ (reference sequence). The CDR3 covers 15 residues. V was clipped by 1 base and J by 2 bases; unmatched bases: 5. This CDR3 is CASSLGGAGAYEQYF. The CDR3 coding sequence is TGTGCCAGCAGCTTAGGGGGTGCGGGAGCCTACGAGCAGTACTTC.

The J gene is TRBJ2-7, the V gene TRBV28; 7 nucleotides align to TRBD1. CDR1 MDHEN and CDR2 SYDVKM come from the germline V gene. The CDR3 spans 14 residues. V dropped 6 bases and J dropped 3; count of bases not matched to a gene: 8. The CDR3 bases are TGTGCCAGCAGACTACAGGGGCAGGTCTACGAGCAGTACTTC. This translates into CASRLQGQVYEQYF.

The CDR3 region has the DNA TGCGCCAGCAGCTCACTAGCGGGAGTCGGGACCGGGGAGCTGTTTTTT. Protein product: CASSSLAGVGTGELFF. This chain uses TRBV5-1 with TRBJ2-2, with 11 bases lining up with TRBD2. The V segment lost 3 bases and the J segment 5 bases; nucleotides outside the gene matches: 6. The CDR3 contains 16 residues. CDR1 is SGHRS, CDR2 YFSETQ, per germline.

The V call is TRBV5-1, the J call TRBJ2-3; the D call may be TRBD1 or TRBD2 (5 bases each). The V end was cut by 4 bases, the J end by 14 bases, with 23 bases between. The length of the CDR3 is 14 residues. CDR1 is SGHRS, CDR2 YFSETQ, per germline. The CDR3 sequence is CASSPGVGDRYAYF. Here the CDR3 DNA reads TGCGCCAGCAGCCCCGGGGTTGGTGACAGATACGCGTATTTT.

This clonotype was observed a few times. The chain recombines TRBV12-3 or TRBV12-4 with TRBJ2-3, with D perhaps TRBD2 (5 bases). The V and J ends lost 3 bases and 14 bases respectively, with 15 bases between them. The CDR3 totals 12 residues. This CDR3 reads CASSLGGYYAYF. DNA of the CDR3: TGTGCCAGCAGTTTGGGCGGGTACTACGCGTATTTT.

In this sample, this clonotype turned up a few times. This chain joins TRBV28 and TRBJ2-5, with 12 positions matching TRBD2. The CDR3 runs to 17 residues. Trimming removed 6 bases from V and 6 bases from J; junction bases left unmatched: 14. The germline V gene encodes CDR1 MDHEN and CDR2 SYDVKM. In DNA, the CDR3 is TGTGCCAGCAGCTACCGGCGGCTAGCGGGAGGGCGTAAGACCCAGTACTTC. As protein: CASSYRRLAGGRKTQYF. Based on the CDR3 plus reference TRBV28 and TRBJ2-5, the full variable domain is DVKVTQSSRYLVKRTGEKVFLECVQDMDHENMFWYRQDPGLGLRLIYFSYDVKMKEKGDIPEGYSVSREKKERFSLILESASTNQTSMYLCASSYRRLAGGRKTQYFGPGTRLLVL.

The chain carries TRBV7-9 and TRBJ1-2; TRBD1 is a possible D gene (5 bases). The CDR3 loop spans 12 amino acids. The V gene lost 4 bases and the J gene lost 8 bases, with 11 bases spanning the gap. The germline CDR1 and CDR2 sequences are SEHNR and FQNEAQ (reference sequence). The CDR3 loop reads CASSSNRNGYTF. CDR3 bases: TGTGCCAGCAGCTCGAACAGGAACGGCTACACCTTC.

This clonotype has just a few counts. The chain combines TRBV27 with TRBJ2-7; TRBD2 matches 13 bases. In germline, CDR1 is MNHEY, CDR2 SMNVEV (reference sequence). Trimming removed 2 bases from V and 3 bases from J; junction bases left unmatched: 7. The CDR3 covers 17 residues. The chain's CDR3 is CASSLRLAGGSGYEQYF. In nucleotides, the CDR3 is TGTGCCAGCAGTTTACGACTAGCGGGAGGAAGTGGCTACGAGCAGTACTTC.

This clonotype turned up a few times. This chain links TRBV7-2 with TRBJ2-7, with no clear D. Germline-derived CDR1 and CDR2 are SGHTA and FQGNSA. V lost 2 bases and J 2 bases, leaving 7 bases between the germline ends. The CDR3 is 13 amino acids. The CDR3 sequence is CASSLSTTYEQYF. The CDR3 DNA sequence: TGTGCCAGCAGCTTATCCACCACCTACGAGCAGTACTTC.

This clonotype appeared a few times. The rearrangement links TRBV5-1 to TRBJ1-2; D gene ambiguous. The germline CDR1 and CDR2 sequences are SGHRS and YFSETQ. The CDR3 sequence is 12 residues long. Trimming took off 5 bases at V and 3 bases at J, with 8 bases between the two ends. CDR3 in amino acids: CASSGLDYGYTF. The CDR3 coding sequence is TGCGCCAGCAGTGGACTAGACTATGGCTACACCTTC.

The chain uses TRBV12-3 or TRBV12-4 and TRBJ2-1; 16 bases fit TRBD2. The last part of the DNA fits TRBJ2-7 better; the J call may be wrong. The CDR3 is 17 amino acids. The CDR3 DNA reads as TGTGCCAGCAGCACCGGGACTAGCGGGAGGGCCGTCAATGAGCAGTACTTC. Translating gives CASSTGTSGRAVNEQYF.

This clonotype was counted a few times. The J gene is TRBJ2-2, the V gene TRBV7-3, with unresolved D. Germline V gene sequence: CDR1 SGHTA, CDR2 FQGTGA. Trimming stripped 4 bases from V and 6 bases from J, with 9 bases between. The length of the CDR3 is 13 residues. CDR3 region: CASSSTSAGELFF. In DNA form, the CDR3 reads TGTGCCAGCAGCTCGACGTCGGCCGGGGAGCTGTTTTTT.

The chain links TRBV5-1 to TRBJ2-5; 10 bases are shared with TRBD2. Trimming took 0 bases from V and 5 from J; bases not matched to a gene: 7. Germline CDR1 is SGHRS and CDR2 is YFSETQ. The CDR3 runs to 16 residues. The CDR3 DNA follows: TGCGCCAGCAGCTTGGGGGCTAGCGGGAGTGTGGAGACCCAGTACTTC. Its translation is CASSLGASGSVETQYF. The full variable domain, completed using reference TRBV5-1 and TRBJ2-5, is KAGVTQTPRYLIKTRGQQVTLSCSPISGHRSVSWYQQTPGQGLQFLFEYFSETQRNKGNFPGRFSGRQFSNSRSEMNVSTLELGDSALYLCASSLGASGSVETQYFGPGTRLLVL.